The 2 T cell receptor beta chains below were found in one sample sequenced in a study of vaccination and CD4 T cells after COVID-19. No antigens are known for them. Sequencing of the DNA from cultured CD4+ T cells was carried out with the Oncomine TCR Beta short-read assay. TCRdb called the PCR reads again in MiXCR, with one record for every CDR3 protein. The profile covers 20,000 to 25,000 distinct CDR3 sequences, with approximately 59% appearing a single time and about 14% taken by the ten largest. Treatment in this sample: approximately nine-day PBMC culture with coronavirus spike peptide pools or control peptides (ViraFEST assay). The source material was CD4+ T cells from blood, cultured in vitro, sampled after SARS-CoV-2 vaccination. The receptors shown here come from a human donor who received a COVID-19 vaccine.

The chain couples TRBV2 to TRBJ2-1; no clear D gene. This CDR3 region has 13 residues. The V and J ends lost 6 bases and 0 bases respectively, with 6 bases between them. Per the germline V gene, CDR1 is SNHLY and CDR2 is FYNNEI. The CDR3 coding sequence is TGTGCCAGCAGCCGTTCCTCCTACAATGAGCAGTTCTTC. This codes for CASSRSSYNEQFF.

This clonotype has only a few counts. The chain carries TRBV7-2 and TRBJ2-2; 7 bases agree with TRBD2. V shed 4 bases, J shed 5 bases, and the junction held 10 bases outside the gene matches. Germline loops: CDR1 SGHTA, CDR2 FQGNSA. This CDR3 is built from 16 residues. The CDR3 spells CASSSQAGDPTGELFF. CDR3 bases: TGTGCCAGCAGCTCCCAGGCGGGGGACCCTACCGGGGAGCTGTTTTTT.